The entry that follows covers one T cell receptor (beta chain) sequence. The target antigen is unknown. The sample is drawn from a study of shared clonotypes between healthy human individuals. Germline V gives CDR1 DFQATT, CDR2 SNEGSKA (reference sequence). V lost 7 bases and J lost 6, with 12 bases in between. This CDR3 is 11 amino acids long. The table came from immunoSEQ multiplex PCR; TCRdb's copy has only in-frame clones and leaves some out. The sample has about 1.1 million clones, around 78% seen once; the top ten hold 0.55% to 0.7%. Study-wide results and limits: Blood alone was sampled, and tissue repertoires likely differ.

Nashville, Tennessee was home to all donors, each a Caucasian adult. Splitting of CD4+ cells produced CD45RA+ naive and CD45RA-negative memory subsets. The chain carries TRBV20-1 and TRBJ1-1; TRBD1 is a possible D gene (5 bases). This sequence was found in a man between 18 and 29 years old in good health. Some clones in this sample may be carry-over from other donors' samples. The sample taken for sequencing was memory CD4+ T cells from PBMCs. The sample's subset: CD45RA-negative fraction. The CDR3 DNA reads as TGCAGTGTCCCGGCCAGGGCTGAAGCTTTCTTT. It encodes CSVPARAEAFF.